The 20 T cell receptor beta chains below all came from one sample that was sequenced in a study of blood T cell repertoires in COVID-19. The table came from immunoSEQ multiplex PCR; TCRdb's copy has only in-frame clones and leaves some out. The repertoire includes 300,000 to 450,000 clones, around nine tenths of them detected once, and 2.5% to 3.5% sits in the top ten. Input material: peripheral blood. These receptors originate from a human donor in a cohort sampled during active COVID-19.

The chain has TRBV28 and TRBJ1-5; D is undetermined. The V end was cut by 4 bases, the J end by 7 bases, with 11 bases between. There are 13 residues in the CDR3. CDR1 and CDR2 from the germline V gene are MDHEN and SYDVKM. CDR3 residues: CASSSGSSQPQHF. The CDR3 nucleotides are TGTGCCAGCAGTTCAGGTTCTAGCCAGCCCCAGCATTTT.

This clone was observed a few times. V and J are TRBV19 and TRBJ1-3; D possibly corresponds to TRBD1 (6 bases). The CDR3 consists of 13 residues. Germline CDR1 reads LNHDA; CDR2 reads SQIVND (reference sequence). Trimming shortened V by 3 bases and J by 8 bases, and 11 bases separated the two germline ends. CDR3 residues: CASSIARGDTIYF. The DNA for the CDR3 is TGTGCCAGTAGTATCGCCAGGGGAGACACCATATATTTT.

The CDR3: CAWSPGLYTYEQYF. The CDR3 DNA reads TGTGCCTGGAGTCCTGGGCTATATACCTACGAGCAGTACTTC. J is TRBJ2-7 and V is TRBV30; D gene uncertain. Per the germline V gene, CDR1 is GTSNPN and CDR2 is SVGIG (reference sequence). This CDR3 is 14 amino acids long. V dropped 2 bases and J dropped 2 bases, with 13 bases sitting between them.

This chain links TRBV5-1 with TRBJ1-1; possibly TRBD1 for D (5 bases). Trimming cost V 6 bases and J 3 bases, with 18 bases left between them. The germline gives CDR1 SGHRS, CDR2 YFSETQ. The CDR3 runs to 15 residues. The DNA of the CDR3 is TGCGCCAGCAAGGGGTTATCAGTATTCGACACTGAAGCTTTCTTT. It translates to CASKGLSVFDTEAFF.

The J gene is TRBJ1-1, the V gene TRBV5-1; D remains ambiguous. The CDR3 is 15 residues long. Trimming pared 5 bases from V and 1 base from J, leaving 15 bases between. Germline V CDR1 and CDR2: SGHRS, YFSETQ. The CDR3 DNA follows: TGCGCCAGCAGTTCGATGACACCGAGGAACACTGAAGCTTTCTTT. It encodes CASSSMTPRNTEAFF.

CDR3 sequence (DNA): TGTGCCAGCAGTGAGGGGGTAGGGACAGGGGGAGATTCACCCCTCCACTTT. This encodes CASSEGVGTGGDSPLHF. The V gene is TRBV6-1, the J gene TRBJ1-6; TRBD1 matches at 11 bases. The CDR3 contains 17 residues. The V gene end was trimmed by 3 bases and the J gene end by 8 bases; junction bases not matched to a gene: 9. Germline values: CDR1 MNHNS, CDR2 SASEGT.

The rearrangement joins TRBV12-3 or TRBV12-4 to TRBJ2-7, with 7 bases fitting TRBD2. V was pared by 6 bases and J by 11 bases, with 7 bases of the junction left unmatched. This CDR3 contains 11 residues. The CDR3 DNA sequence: TGTGCCAGCAGAGGACCAGGGAGGGAGTACTTC. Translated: CASRGPGREYF.

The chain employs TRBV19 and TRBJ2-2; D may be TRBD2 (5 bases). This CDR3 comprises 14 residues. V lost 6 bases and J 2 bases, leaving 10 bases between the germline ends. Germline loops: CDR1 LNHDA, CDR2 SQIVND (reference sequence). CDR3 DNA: TGTGCCAGTAGGAACCGGGAAAACACCGGGGAGCTGTTTTTT. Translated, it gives CASRNRENTGELFF.

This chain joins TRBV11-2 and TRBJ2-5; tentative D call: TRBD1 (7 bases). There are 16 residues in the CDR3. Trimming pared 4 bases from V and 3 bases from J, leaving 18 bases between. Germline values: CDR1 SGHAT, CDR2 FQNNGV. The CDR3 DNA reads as TGTGCCAGCAGCTCTCCCAGGACAGGCGGGGAAGAGACCCAGTACTTC. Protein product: CASSSPRTGGEETQYF.

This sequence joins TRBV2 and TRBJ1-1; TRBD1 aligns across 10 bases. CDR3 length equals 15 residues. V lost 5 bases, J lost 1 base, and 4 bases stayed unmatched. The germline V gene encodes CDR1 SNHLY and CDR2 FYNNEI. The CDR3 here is CASSLGTGENTEAFF. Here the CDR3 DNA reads TGTGCCAGCAGTCTAGGGACAGGGGAGAACACTGAAGCTTTCTTT.

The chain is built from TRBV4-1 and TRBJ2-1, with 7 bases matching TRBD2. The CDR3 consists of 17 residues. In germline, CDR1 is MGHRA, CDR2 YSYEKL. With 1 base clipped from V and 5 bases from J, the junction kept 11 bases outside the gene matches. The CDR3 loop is CASSQGTAGESHNEQFF. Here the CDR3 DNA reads TGCGCCAGCAGCCAAGGGACTGCGGGAGAGTCCCACAATGAGCAGTTCTTC.

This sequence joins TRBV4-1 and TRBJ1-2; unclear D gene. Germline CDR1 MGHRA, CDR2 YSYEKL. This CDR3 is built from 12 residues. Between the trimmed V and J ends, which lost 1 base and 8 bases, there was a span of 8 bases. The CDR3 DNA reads TGCGCCAGCAGCCAAGGGGCCTTCGGCTACACCTTC. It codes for CASSQGAFGYTF.

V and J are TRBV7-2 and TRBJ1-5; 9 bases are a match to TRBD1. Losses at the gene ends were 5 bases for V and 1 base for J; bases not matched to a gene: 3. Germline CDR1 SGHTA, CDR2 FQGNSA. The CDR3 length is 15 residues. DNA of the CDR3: TGTGCCAGCAGCCGCGGGACAGGGAGCAATCAGCCCCAGCATTTT. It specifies CASSRGTGSNQPQHF.

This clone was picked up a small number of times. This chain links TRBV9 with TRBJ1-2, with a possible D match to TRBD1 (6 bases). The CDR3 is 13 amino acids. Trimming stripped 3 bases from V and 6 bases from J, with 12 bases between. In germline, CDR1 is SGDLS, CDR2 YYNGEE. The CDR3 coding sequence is TGTGCCAGCAGCGCGCAGGGGTCTCATGGCTACACCTTC. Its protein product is CASSAQGSHGYTF.

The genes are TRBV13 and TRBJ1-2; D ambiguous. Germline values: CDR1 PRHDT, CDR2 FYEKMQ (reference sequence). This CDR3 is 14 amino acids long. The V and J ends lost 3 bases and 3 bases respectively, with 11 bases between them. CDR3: CASSFDTADYGYTF. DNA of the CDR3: TGTGCCAGCAGCTTCGACACGGCCGACTATGGCTACACCTTC.

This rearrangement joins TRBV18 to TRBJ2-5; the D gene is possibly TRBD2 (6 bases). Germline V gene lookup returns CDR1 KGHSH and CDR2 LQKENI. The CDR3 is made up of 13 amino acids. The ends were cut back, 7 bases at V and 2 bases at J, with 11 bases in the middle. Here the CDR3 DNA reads TGTGCCAGCTGTCCGCGGGGTCAAGAGACCCAGTACTTC. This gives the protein CASCPRGQETQYF.

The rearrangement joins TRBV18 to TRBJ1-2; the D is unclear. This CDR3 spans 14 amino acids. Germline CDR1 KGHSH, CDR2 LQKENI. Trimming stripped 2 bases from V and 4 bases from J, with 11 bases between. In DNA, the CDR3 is TGTGCCAGCTCACCAATCGGGGAGTCCTATGGCTACACCTTC. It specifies CASSPIGESYGYTF.

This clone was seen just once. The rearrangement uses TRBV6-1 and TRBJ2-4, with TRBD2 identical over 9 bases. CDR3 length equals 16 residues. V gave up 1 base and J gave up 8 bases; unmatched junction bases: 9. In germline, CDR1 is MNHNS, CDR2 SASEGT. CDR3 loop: CASSEDSGSEVDIQYF. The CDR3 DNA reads TGTGCCAGCAGTGAAGATAGCGGGAGTGAAGTAGACATTCAGTACTTC.

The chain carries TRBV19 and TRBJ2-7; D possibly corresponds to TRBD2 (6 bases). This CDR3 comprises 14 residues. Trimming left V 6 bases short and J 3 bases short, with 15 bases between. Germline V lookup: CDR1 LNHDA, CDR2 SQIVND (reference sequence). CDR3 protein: CASSAAGYIYEQYF. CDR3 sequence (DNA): TGTGCCAGTAGCGCCGCGGGGTATATCTACGAGCAGTACTTC.

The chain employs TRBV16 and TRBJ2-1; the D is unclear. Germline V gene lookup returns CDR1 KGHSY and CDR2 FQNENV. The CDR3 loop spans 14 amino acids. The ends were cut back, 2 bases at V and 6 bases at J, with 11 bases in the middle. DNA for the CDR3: TGTGCCAGCAGCCAAGAGATAGCCAGCAATGAGCAGTTCTTC. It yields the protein CASSQEIASNEQFF.